The sample holds many counts of the clone carrying this TCR beta chain. The antigen is undetermined. The data were taken from a study of T cells in Graves' hyperthyroidism and ophthalmopathy. Looking at the study overall: The authors collected peripheral blood at initial diagnosis, before any treatment.

The CDR3 is made up of 14 amino acids. CDR1 and CDR2 (germline): SNHLY, FYNNEI. Trimming took off 4 bases at V and 6 bases at J, with 13 bases between the two ends. Regions amplified from RNA transcripts were the TCR beta CDR3 regions. The TCR CDR3 first-round RT-PCR relied on the HTBI primer set. TCRdb called the multiplex PCR reads again in MiXCR, with one record for every CDR3 protein. The data contain 300,000 to 400,000 distinct CDR3 sequences, about 13% of them seen just once; the ten biggest clones take up around a tenth. General study findings and limits: Expanded thyroid clonotypes (above 0.001) were mostly also found in blood. A model using 13 V-J features told ophthalmopathy apart from stable hyperthyroidism.

Diagnosis of hyperthyroidism was new in patients aged 18 to 65, and its duration was under 2 months. Sequenced input: blood. The receptor comes from a woman aged 18-29 years with Graves' hyperthyroidism. The chain is built from TRBV2 and TRBJ1-5, with D perhaps TRBD1 (6 bases). The CDR3: CASSGGARGQPQHF. The DNA of the CDR3 is TGTGCCAGCAGTGGGGGGGCCCGGGGTCAGCCCCAGCATTTT.